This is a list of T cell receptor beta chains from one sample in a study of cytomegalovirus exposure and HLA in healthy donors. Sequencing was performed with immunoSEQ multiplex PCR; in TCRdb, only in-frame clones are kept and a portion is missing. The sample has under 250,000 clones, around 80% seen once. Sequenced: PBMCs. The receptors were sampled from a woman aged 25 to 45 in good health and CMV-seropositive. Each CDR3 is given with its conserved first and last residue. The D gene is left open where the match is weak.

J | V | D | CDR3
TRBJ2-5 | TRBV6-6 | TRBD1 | CASRKGQNQETQYF
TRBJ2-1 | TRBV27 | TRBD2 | CASSLILAGAYNEQFF
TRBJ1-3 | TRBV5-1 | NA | CASSSNSLGNTIYF
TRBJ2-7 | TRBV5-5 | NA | CASREGSSYEQYF
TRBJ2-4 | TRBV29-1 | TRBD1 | CSVALDRDAKNIQYF
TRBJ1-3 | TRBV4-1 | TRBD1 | CASSQEGTGRNTIYF
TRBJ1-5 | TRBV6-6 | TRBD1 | CASSYGRQGLPPQHF
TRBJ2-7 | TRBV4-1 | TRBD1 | CASSQDRRTGTIEQYF
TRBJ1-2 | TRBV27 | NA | CASSVRPNGGYTF
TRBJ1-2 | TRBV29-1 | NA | CSVVATETNYGYTF
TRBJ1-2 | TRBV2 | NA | CASSDRSNYGYTF
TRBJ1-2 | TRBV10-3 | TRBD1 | CAISGTGGYGYTF
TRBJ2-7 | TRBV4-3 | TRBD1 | CASSQGQGSYEQYF
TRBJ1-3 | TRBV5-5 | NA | CASSLLFSGNTIYF
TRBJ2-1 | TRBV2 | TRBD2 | CASSESLAGNNEQFF
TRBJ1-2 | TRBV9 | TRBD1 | CASSVEGTGVYGYTF
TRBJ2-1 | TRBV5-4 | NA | CASSGAQLNEQFF
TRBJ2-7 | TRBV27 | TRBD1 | CASSDRGSVYEQYF
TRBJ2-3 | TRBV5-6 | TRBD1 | CASSLGQGARDTQYF
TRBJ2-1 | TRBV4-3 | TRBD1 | CASSQDYWTGYYNEQFF
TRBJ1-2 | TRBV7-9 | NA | CASSLEPRGGYTF
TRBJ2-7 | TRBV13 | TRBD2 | CASSLAAGDSYEQYF
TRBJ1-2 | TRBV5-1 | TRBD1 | CASSLPPGDSYGYTF
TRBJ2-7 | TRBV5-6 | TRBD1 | CASSLEYRGSYEQYF
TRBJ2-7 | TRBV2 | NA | CASSFTLESSLSYEQYF
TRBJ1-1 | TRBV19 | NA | CASSIVAQANTEAFF